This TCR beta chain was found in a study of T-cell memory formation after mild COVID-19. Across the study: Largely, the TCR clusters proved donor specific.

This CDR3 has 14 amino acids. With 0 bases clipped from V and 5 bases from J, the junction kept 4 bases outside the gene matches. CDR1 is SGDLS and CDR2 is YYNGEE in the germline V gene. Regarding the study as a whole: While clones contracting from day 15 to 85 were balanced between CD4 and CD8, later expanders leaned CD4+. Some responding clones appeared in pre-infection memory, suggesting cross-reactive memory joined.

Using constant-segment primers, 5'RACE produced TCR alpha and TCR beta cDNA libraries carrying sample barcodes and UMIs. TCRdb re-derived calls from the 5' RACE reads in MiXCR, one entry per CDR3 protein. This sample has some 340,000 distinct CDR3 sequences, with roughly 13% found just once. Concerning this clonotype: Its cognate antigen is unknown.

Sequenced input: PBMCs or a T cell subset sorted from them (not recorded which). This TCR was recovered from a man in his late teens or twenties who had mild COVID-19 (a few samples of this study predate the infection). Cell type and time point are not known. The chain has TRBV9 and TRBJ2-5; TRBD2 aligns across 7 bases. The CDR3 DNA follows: TGTGCCAGCAGCGTAGCCAGCGGGGAGGAGACCCAGTACTTC. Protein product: CASSVASGEETQYF.